This TCR beta chain was identified in a study of blood T cell repertoires in COVID-19. Study at large: The United States, Italy and Spain were the sources of the acute and convalescent COVID-19 samples. T cells, B-cell-depleted T cells, or PBMCs supplied cDNA or gDNA.

Authors' data handling: Using reference gene primer amplification, nucleated cell counts were estimated. TCRdb's copy holds only in-frame clones and misses some; the assay was immunoSEQ multiplex PCR. That table supplies the V and J calls and clone size; D and trimming were determined from the DNA. The sample records around 40,000 clones, 70% to 80% being singletons. Trimming at V came to 9 bases and at J to 2 bases, leaving 8 bases not matched to a gene. Germline loops: CDR1 LNHDA, CDR2 SQIVND (reference sequence). This CDR3 has 15 residues. The specimen sequenced was peripheral blood. The chain employs TRBV19 and TRBJ1-5; 9 positions match TRBD1. The TCR was taken from an older man with acute or convalescent COVID-19. The CDR3 sequence is CASRRQGEGNQPQHF. CDR3 bases: TGTGCCAGCCGACGACAGGGGGAGGGCAATCAGCCCCAGCATTTT.